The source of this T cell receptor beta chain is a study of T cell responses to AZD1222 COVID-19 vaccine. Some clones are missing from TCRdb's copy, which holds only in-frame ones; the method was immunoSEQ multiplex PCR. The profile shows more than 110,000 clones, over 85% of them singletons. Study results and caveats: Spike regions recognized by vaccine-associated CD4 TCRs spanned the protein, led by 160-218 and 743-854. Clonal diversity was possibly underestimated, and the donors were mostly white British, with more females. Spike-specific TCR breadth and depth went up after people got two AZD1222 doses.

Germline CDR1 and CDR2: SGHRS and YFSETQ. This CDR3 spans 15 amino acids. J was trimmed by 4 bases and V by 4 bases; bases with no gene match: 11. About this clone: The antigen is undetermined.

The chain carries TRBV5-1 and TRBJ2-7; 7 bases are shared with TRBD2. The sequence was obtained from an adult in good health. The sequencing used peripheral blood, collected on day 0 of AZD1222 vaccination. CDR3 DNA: TGCGCCAGCAGCCTTGTCGCGGGGGATGCGTACGAGCAGTACTTC. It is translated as CASSLVAGDAYEQYF.